This note documents a single TCR beta chain sequence. The antigen is undetermined. The record originates from a study of shared clonotypes between healthy human individuals. The CDR3 totals 14 residues. Regarding the study as a whole: Only blood was sampled; tissue repertoires likely differ.

The authors split each subset's genomic DNA evenly across several immunoSEQ plates. Assay used: immunoSEQ multiplex PCR; TCRdb lists only in-frame clones, some missing. The data show about a million clones, with about 75% seen just once and approximately 1.5% held by the top ten. This sequence originates from a man younger than 35 in good health. V gene TRBV21-1 combines with J gene TRBJ1-3; the tabulated D call, TRBD1, remains unverified against the DNA. TRBV21-1 has pseudogene status. The sample comprised memory CD4+ T cells sorted from blood. Described subset: CD45RA-negative fraction. CDR3 in DNA: TGTGCCAGCAGCAAATGGGCAGGGTGGGACACCATATATTTT. Its translation: CASSKWAGWDTIYF.